The 15 T cell receptor beta chains reported below all come from one sample, sequenced in a study of PD-1 blockade in classical Hodgkin lymphoma. Clones were sequenced by immunoSEQ multiplex PCR, and TCRdb holds only the in-frame ones, with some missing. The data show about 84,000 clones, around 86% seen once. All patients relapsed after autologous stem cell transplantation, and brentuximab vedotin exposure varied. The source material was peripheral blood mononuclear cells (PBMCs), sampled at baseline. The receptors stem from a human donor with classical Hodgkin lymphoma.

The chain recombines TRBV10-2 with TRBJ2-3; TRBD1 or TRBD2 may be the D gene (6 bases each). The CDR3 sequence is 15 residues long. CDR1 and CDR2 (germline): WSHSY, SAAADI. Between the trimmed V and J ends, which lost 6 bases and 1 base, there was a span of 14 bases. CDR3 in amino acids: CASRGGTLGTDTQYF. The CDR3 coding sequence is TGCGCCAGCAGGGGGGGCACCCTTGGCACAGATACGCAGTATTTT.

The chain is built from TRBV19 and TRBJ1-2; the D gene is possibly TRBD1 (6 bases). The CDR3 runs 13 residues. Germline values: CDR1 LNHDA, CDR2 SQIVND (reference sequence). Between the trimmed V and J ends, which lost 6 bases and 5 bases, there was a span of 13 bases. The CDR3 nucleotides are TGTGCCAGTAGCCTCGGGACATATTATGGCTACACCTTC. It encodes CASSLGTYYGYTF.

The chain couples TRBV13 to TRBJ1-3; D uncertain. Germline V gene sequence: CDR1 PRHDT, CDR2 FYEKMQ (reference sequence). The CDR3 extends over 14 amino acids. Trimming pared 0 bases from V and 4 bases from J, leaving 7 bases between. The CDR3 DNA reads as TGTGCCAGCAGCTTAGGCCGTATAGGAAACACCATATATTTT. It is translated as CASSLGRIGNTIYF.

CDR3 bases: TGCGCCAGCAGCTTGCTTCCGGGATGGACCGGGGAGCTGTTTTTT. Its protein is CASSLLPGWTGELFF. The chain is built from TRBV5-1 and TRBJ2-2; possibly TRBD2 for D (5 bases). The CDR3 is 15 amino acids. Deletions cut 1 base from V and 5 bases from J, with 12 bases between. The germline CDR1 and CDR2 sequences are SGHRS and YFSETQ. The full variable domain, completed using reference TRBV5-1 and TRBJ2-2, is KAGVTQTPRYLIKTRGQQVTLSCSPISGHRSVSWYQQTPGQGLQFLFEYFSETQRNKGNFPGRFSGRQFSNSRSEMNVSTLELGDSALYLCASSLLPGWTGELFFGEGSRLTVL.

This clone occurred once. CDR3 DNA sequence: TGCAGCGTTGAAGATTTGGGAGGGGACACCTTC. Its translation is CSVEDLGGDTF. This chain joins TRBV29-1 and TRBJ1-2; TRBD1 is a possible D gene (5 bases). CDR1 SQVTM and CDR2 ANQGSEA come from the germline V gene. The CDR3 totals 11 residues. The ends were cut back, 0 bases at V and 12 bases at J, with 11 bases in the middle.

About this clone itself: The identical CDR3 is also encoded by other nucleotide sequences in the sample. The chain joins TRBV5-5 to TRBJ2-1; the match to TRBD2 covers 8 bases. The germline V gene has CDR1 SGHKS and CDR2 YYEKEE (reference sequence). The CDR3 length is 15 residues. Trimming took 4 bases from V and 2 from J; bases not matched to a gene: 5. The CDR3, as DNA: TGTGCCAGCAGCATCGGACTAGCTCCCTACAATGAGCAGTTCTTC. It codes for CASSIGLAPYNEQFF.

The chain links TRBV10-3 to TRBJ2-1; TRBD2 might be the D (5 bases). V was cut by 0 bases and J by 6 bases, with 9 bases left in between. CDR3 length: 14 residues. CDR1 and CDR2 from the germline V gene are ENHRY and SYGVKD. CDR3 in amino acids: CAISESGESNEQFF. The DNA of the CDR3 is TGTGCCATCAGTGAGTCCGGGGAAAGCAATGAGCAGTTCTTC.

The chain joins TRBV19 to TRBJ2-3, with TRBD1 matching over 11 bases. The length of the CDR3 is 15 residues. The V gene end was trimmed by 6 bases and the J gene end by 3 bases; junction bases not matched to a gene: 5. Germline CDR1 reads LNHDA; CDR2 reads SQIVND (reference sequence). CDR3 protein: CASSLDRGLTDTQYF. CDR3 in DNA: TGTGCCAGTAGCCTGGACAGGGGGCTAACAGATACGCAGTATTTT.

The chain combines TRBV28 with TRBJ1-1; D not resolved. Trimming took 7 bases from V and 4 from J, leaving 10 bases between them. Germline V gene sequence: CDR1 MDHEN, CDR2 SYDVKM. The CDR3 is 12 amino acids. The CDR3 DNA reads as TGTGCCAGCACCCGAGGAAGCACTGAAGCTTTCTTT. It yields the protein CASTRGSTEAFF. Full variable domain (missing parts from reference TRBV28 and TRBJ1-1): DVKVTQSSRYLVKRTGEKVFLECVQDMDHENMFWYRQDPGLGLRLIYFSYDVKMKEKGDIPEGYSVSREKKERFSLILESASTNQTSMYLCASTRGSTEAFFGQGTRLTVV.

The chain carries TRBV2 and TRBJ2-3; D call uncertain. V was pared by 4 bases and J by 1 base, with 9 bases between. The CDR3 contains 14 residues. Germline lookup yields CDR1 SNHLY and CDR2 FYNNEI. The CDR3: CASSVLHRTDTQYF. The CDR3 DNA is TGTGCCAGCAGTGTTTTGCACCGCACAGATACGCAGTATTTT.

This clone was detected a few times. The V call is TRBV28, the J call TRBJ2-1; the D gene could be TRBD1 or TRBD2 (5 bases each). V shed 5 bases and J shed 0 bases, with 20 bases lying between them. The length of the CDR3 is 18 residues. Germline CDR1 is MDHEN and CDR2 is SYDVKM. Here the CDR3 reads CASSISSLGDPSYNEQFF. As DNA, the CDR3 is TGTGCCAGCAGTATCTCGAGTTTGGGGGACCCCTCCTACAATGAGCAGTTCTTC. Full variable domain (outside the CDR3, taken from reference TRBV28 and TRBJ2-1): DVKVTQSSRYLVKRTGEKVFLECVQDMDHENMFWYRQDPGLGLRLIYFSYDVKMKEKGDIPEGYSVSREKKERFSLILESASTNQTSMYLCASSISSLGDPSYNEQFFGPGTRLTVL.

V and J are TRBV7-9 and TRBJ1-2; D unresolved. Germline CDR1 reads SEHNR; CDR2 reads FQNEAQ (reference sequence). The CDR3 is made up of 14 amino acids. Trimming shortened V by 1 base and J by 0 bases, and 6 bases separated the two germline ends. The CDR3 reads CASSLVLPNYGYTF. CDR3 nucleotide sequence: TGTGCCAGCAGCTTAGTACTACCTAACTATGGCTACACCTTC.

The rearrangement links TRBV29-1 to TRBJ2-7; no clear D. The CDR3 is 12 residues long. V lost 0 bases and J lost 3, with 6 bases in between. Germline-derived CDR1 and CDR2 are SQVTM and ANQGSEA. The CDR3 sequence: CSVEDDGYEQYF. CDR3 nucleotide sequence: TGCAGCGTTGAAGATGACGGCTACGAGCAGTACTTC.

The rearrangement links TRBV7-9 to TRBJ1-3; 8 bases map to TRBD1. Looked up from germline, CDR1 is SEHNR and CDR2 is FQNEAQ (reference sequence). Trimming cost V 5 bases and J 4 bases; bases outside gene matches: 13. CDR3 size: 17 residues. The CDR3 loop is CASSKGQETYPGNTIYF. In DNA, the CDR3 is TGTGCCAGCAGCAAGGGACAGGAGACTTATCCCGGAAACACCATATATTTT.

The count of this clone is one. This sequence joins TRBV2 and TRBJ2-2; 9 bases match TRBD1. Germline CDR1 reads SNHLY; CDR2 reads FYNNEI. This CDR3 contains 15 residues. The V segment lost 5 bases and the J segment 1 base; nucleotides outside the gene matches: 2. The chain's CDR3 is CASSRQGVNTGELFF. The CDR3 region has the DNA TGTGCCAGCAGTCGACAGGGGGTGAACACCGGGGAGCTGTTTTTT.